The 16 T cell receptor beta chains below all came from one sample that was sequenced in a study of T cell repertoires in cytomegalovirus infection. TCRdb independently ran MiXCR on the reads; one entry per CDR3 protein. The sample lists approximately 700,000 distinct CDR3 sequences, under 40% occurring once. The sequenced sample consisted of PBMCs. The receptor set was obtained from a human donor in good health (CMV status not recorded). Some clones in this sample may be carry-over from other donors' samples.

This chain links TRBV20-1 with TRBJ2-5; weak D call: TRBD1 (5 bases). V was pared by 0 bases and J by 3 bases, with 5 bases between. Germline V gene sequence: CDR1 DFQATT, CDR2 SNEGSKA (reference sequence). This CDR3 region has 12 residues. CDR3 region: CSARDREETQYF. DNA for the CDR3: TGCAGTGCTAGAGACAGGGAAGAGACCCAGTACTTC.

This clonotype was recorded a few times. The chain combines TRBV19 with TRBJ1-5, with D tentatively TRBD1 (5 bases). V lost 2 bases, J lost 3 bases, and 8 bases lay in between. The CDR3 runs 14 residues. Per the germline V gene, CDR1 is LNHDA and CDR2 is SQIVND (reference sequence). CDR3 sequence reads: CASSILGDNQPQHF. In DNA form, the CDR3 reads TGTGCCAGTAGTATATTGGGGGACAATCAGCCCCAGCATTTT.

J is TRBJ2-2 and V is TRBV6-6; 7 positions match TRBD2. The CDR3 loop spans 15 amino acids. V lost 7 bases and J lost 5; bases outside the gene matches: 10. Germline loops: CDR1 MNHNY, CDR2 SVGAGI (reference sequence). The CDR3 nucleotides read TGTGCCAGCACGGAATTCCTGGGAGGGACCGGGGAGCTGTTTTTT. As protein: CASTEFLGGTGELFF.

This chain joins TRBV10-3 and TRBJ1-4, with D tentatively TRBD1 (5 bases). This CDR3 comprises 14 residues. V gave up 10 bases and J gave up 6 bases, with 18 bases separating them. The germline CDR1 and CDR2 sequences are ENHRY and SYGVKD. The CDR3 loop reads CATSSGQGDEKLFF. DNA for the CDR3: TGTGCCACCAGCTCTGGGCAGGGAGATGAAAAACTGTTTTTT.

This clonotype was found many times. The chain combines TRBV7-6 with TRBJ1-1; D possibly corresponds to TRBD1 (5 bases). The CDR3 spans 15 residues. V was pared by 5 bases and J by 3 bases, with 16 bases between. Germline values: CDR1 SGHVS, CDR2 FNYEAQ. CDR3 in amino acids: CASSPRDGGDTEAFF. CDR3 sequence (DNA): TGTGCCAGCAGCCCCCGGGACGGAGGGGACACTGAAGCTTTCTTT.

This clonotype turned up a few times. The chain joins TRBV7-9 to TRBJ2-2, with TRBD1 identical over 7 bases. Germline lookup yields CDR1 SEHNR and CDR2 FQNEAQ (reference sequence). The CDR3 is 17 amino acids. Unmatched junction bases numbered 6, after V lost 1 base and J lost 1 base. This CDR3 is CASSLGQGRLNTGELFF. Here the CDR3 DNA reads TGTGCCAGCAGCTTAGGACAGGGCCGTTTGAACACCGGGGAGCTGTTTTTT.

This clonotype has just a few counts. V and J are TRBV10-2 and TRBJ2-3, with D uncertain. The CDR3 totals 13 residues. Germline CDR1 WSHSY, CDR2 SAAADI. Trimming stripped 5 bases from V and 0 bases from J, with 6 bases between. CDR3 coding DNA: TGCGCCAGCAGTCAGGCTAGCACAGATACGCAGTATTTT. It is translated as CASSQASTDTQYF.

The chain joins TRBV6-6 to TRBJ1-5; TRBD1 agrees at 7 bases. This CDR3 has 14 residues. Germline-derived CDR1 and CDR2 are MNHNY and SVGAGI (reference sequence). J was trimmed by 5 bases and V by 1 base; bases with no gene match: 2. This chain's CDR3 is CASSYLGGDQPQHF. CDR3 bases: TGTGCCAGCAGTTACTTAGGGGGCGATCAGCCCCAGCATTTT.

V usage is TRBV2 and J usage is TRBJ2-5; tentative D call: TRBD1 (5 bases). The CDR3 contains 13 residues. The V end lost 7 bases, the J end lost 6 bases, and 15 bases lay between the germline ends. The germline V gene has CDR1 SNHLY and CDR2 FYNNEI. Written as DNA, the CDR3 is TGTGCCAGCAATCCGGAAGGGGCGAAGACCCAGTACTTC. It encodes CASNPEGAKTQYF.

A note on this clonotype: One end of the junction fails to match germline, which may point to a read error. The chain has TRBV6-4 and TRBJ2-1; 10 nucleotides align to TRBD2. This CDR3 region has 14 residues. Germline V CDR1 and CDR2: MRHNA, SNTAGT. This CDR3 is CASSDLAGAYDQFF. CDR3 coding DNA: TGTGCCAGCAGTGACCTAGCGGGGGCATATGATCAGTTCTTC.

The V and J genes are TRBV5-1 and TRBJ1-2; weak D call: TRBD1 (6 bases). V was clipped by 0 bases and J by 2 bases, with 11 bases between them. The germline V gene encodes CDR1 SGHRS and CDR2 YFSETQ. The CDR3 has 15 residues. This CDR3 reads CASSLDRETNYGYTF. The CDR3 nucleotides are TGCGCCAGCAGCTTGGACAGGGAAACAAACTATGGCTACACCTTC.

A word on this clonotype: This sequence may be a read error, since a much larger clone differs from it by one base. This chain joins TRBV7-9 and TRBJ2-2; D could derive from TRBD1 or TRBD2 (5 bases each). CDR3 size: 17 residues. Germline assignment: CDR1 SEHNR and CDR2 FQNEAQ (reference sequence). The CDR3: CASILRLPGPKTGELFF. CDR3 nucleotides: TGTGCCAGCATCTTAAGACTGCCGGGACCAAAAACCGGGGAGCTGTTTTTT.

The chain joins TRBV27 to TRBJ2-7, with TRBD1 matching over 9 bases. The CDR3 loop spans 13 amino acids. The V gene's germline CDR1 is MNHEY and CDR2 SMNVEV (reference sequence). The ends lost 4 bases at V and 6 bases at J; junction bases unmatched: 4. The CDR3 region has the DNA TGTGCCAGCAGTTCGACAGGGGGTTCCGAGCAGTACTTC. Its protein product is CASSSTGGSEQYF.

This clonotype appeared a few times. The chain links TRBV28 to TRBJ2-1; 7 nucleotides align to TRBD1. The CDR3 sequence is 17 residues long. J gave up 2 bases and V 5 bases, and 12 bases lay outside the gene matches. Germline CDR1 is MDHEN and CDR2 is SYDVKM. CDR3 nucleotide sequence: TGTGCCAGCAGTACCCGACAGGGTGAGGGCCCCTACAATGAGCAGTTCTTC. Translating gives CASSTRQGEGPYNEQFF.

About this clonotype itself: One junction end disagrees with the germline gene, perhaps due to a read error. V is TRBV20-1 and J is TRBJ1-5, with 8 bases identical to TRBD1. The length of the CDR3 is 14 residues. Germline values: CDR1 DFQATT, CDR2 SNEGSKA (reference sequence). The CDR3 region is CSVRTEQGVQLQHF. CDR3 nucleotides: TGCAGTGTTAGAACGGAACAGGGGGTTCAACTCCAGCATTTT.

There are a few counts of this clonotype. V and J are TRBV6-5 and TRBJ1-6; D might be TRBD1 (5 bases). V gave up 2 bases and J gave up 0 bases, with 14 bases separating them. CDR3 length: 18 amino acids. Germline-derived CDR1 and CDR2 are MNHEY and SVGAGI. The CDR3 coding sequence is TGTGCCAGCAGTTACGGGTTGAGGGGCAGCTCCTATAATTCACCCCTCCACTTT. This gives the protein CASSYGLRGSSYNSPLHF.